The entry below gives a single T cell receptor beta chain sequence along with its context. The data are from a study of blood T cell repertoires in COVID-19. Germline values: CDR1 SGHRS, CDR2 YFSETQ. The CDR3 spans 14 residues. V was clipped by 3 bases and J by 0 bases, with 9 bases between them. Method: immunoSEQ multiplex PCR; TCRdb's copy keeps in-frame clones and lacks some. Of roughly 130,000 clones in the sample, around 83% were seen once. The receptor was derived from a woman at least 80 years old with acute or convalescent COVID-19. Sample: peripheral blood. V and J are TRBV5-1 and TRBJ1-1; TRBD1 is a possible D gene (6 bases). CDR3: CASSSGTLNTEAFF. CDR3 nucleotide sequence: TGCGCCAGCAGCTCCGGGACACTGAACACTGAAGCTTTCTTT. Based on the CDR3 plus reference TRBV5-1 and TRBJ1-1, the full variable domain is KAGVTQTPRYLIKTRGQQVTLSCSPISGHRSVSWYQQTPGQGLQFLFEYFSETQRNKGNFPGRFSGRQFSNSRSEMNVSTLELGDSALYLCASSSGTLNTEAFFGQGTRLTVV.